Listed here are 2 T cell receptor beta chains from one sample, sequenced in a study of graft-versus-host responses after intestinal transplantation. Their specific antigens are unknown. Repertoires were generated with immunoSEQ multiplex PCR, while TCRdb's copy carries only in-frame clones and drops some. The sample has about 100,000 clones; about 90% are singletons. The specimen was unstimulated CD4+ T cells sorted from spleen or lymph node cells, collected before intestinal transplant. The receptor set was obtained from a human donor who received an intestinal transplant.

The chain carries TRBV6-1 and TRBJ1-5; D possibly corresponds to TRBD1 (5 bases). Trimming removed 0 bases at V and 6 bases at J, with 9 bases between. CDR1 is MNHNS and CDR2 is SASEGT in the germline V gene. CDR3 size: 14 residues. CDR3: CASSEANRLQPQHF. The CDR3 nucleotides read TGTGCCAGCAGTGAAGCTAACAGGCTTCAGCCCCAGCATTTT.

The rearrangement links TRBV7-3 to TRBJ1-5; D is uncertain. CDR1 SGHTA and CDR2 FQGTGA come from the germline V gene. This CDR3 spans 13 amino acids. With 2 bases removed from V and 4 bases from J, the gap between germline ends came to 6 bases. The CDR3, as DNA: TGTGCCAGCAGCTTAGAGGCAAATCAGCCCCAGCATTTT. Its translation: CASSLEANQPQHF.